The 9 T cell receptor beta chains given below trace back to one sample, sequenced in a study of T-cell memory formation after mild COVID-19. TCRdb fed the 5' RACE reads into MiXCR, producing one record per CDR3 protein. The sample includes more than 100,000 distinct CDR3 sequences, about a sixth seen only once; the top ten take around 4.8%. What was sequenced was PBMCs or a T cell subset sorted from them (not recorded which). The receptors were gathered from a man aged 18-30 years who had mild COVID-19 (a few samples of this study predate the infection). Cell type and time point are not known.

This sequence joins TRBV11-2 and TRBJ2-3; unclear D gene. The V end was cut by 2 bases, the J end by 5 bases, with 8 bases between. The CDR3 length is 13 residues. CDR1 is SGHAT, CDR2 FQNNGV, per germline. The CDR3: CASSLNGVDTQYF. The CDR3 DNA follows: TGTGCCAGCAGCTTAAATGGGGTAGATACGCAGTATTTT.

This chain connects TRBV20-1 to TRBJ2-7; D tentatively fits TRBD1 or TRBD2 (5 bases each). V was clipped by 3 bases and J by 5 bases, with 14 bases between them. CDR3 size: 13 residues. The germline V gene has CDR1 DFQATT and CDR2 SNEGSKA (reference sequence). The CDR3 bases are TGCAGTGCTAGCCGGGACCCAGAGGACGAGCAGTACTTC. Translation: CSASRDPEDEQYF.

The V call is TRBV4-3, the J call TRBJ1-2; D gene unclear. Per germline, CDR1 LGHNA and CDR2 YSLEER. This CDR3 is built from 15 residues. The V end lost 5 bases, the J end lost 7 bases, and 20 bases lay between the germline ends. The CDR3 bases are TGCGCCAGCAGCAATGGGGTTGGACGGGGAGGTGGCTACACCTTC. It codes for CASSNGVGRGGGYTF.

The chain combines TRBV7-2 with TRBJ2-3; no clear D gene. V was trimmed by 2 bases and J by 4 bases, leaving 7 bases between them. The V gene's germline CDR1 is SGHTA and CDR2 FQGNSA. The CDR3 sequence is 13 residues long. CDR3 sequence: CASSLSVPDTQYF. The CDR3 DNA reads TGTGCCAGCAGCTTATCCGTCCCAGATACGCAGTATTTT.

This clonotype has a handful of counts. The chain recombines TRBV3-1 with TRBJ2-5; a weak D match, TRBD2 (5 bases). V lost 9 bases, J lost 2 bases, and 13 bases lay in between. CDR3 length equals 13 residues. Germline V gene sequence: CDR1 LGHDT, CDR2 YNNKEL (reference sequence). The CDR3 is CASESGVQETQYF. The CDR3 DNA reads as TGTGCCAGTGAATCCGGGGTGCAAGAGACCCAGTACTTC.

To note about this clonotype: A much bigger clone sits one base away, suggesting this may be a read error. The rearrangement uses TRBV20-1 and TRBJ2-3, with D perhaps matching TRBD2 (6 bases). There are 13 residues in the CDR3. The germline CDR1 and CDR2 sequences are DFQATT and SNEGSKA (reference sequence). CDR3: CSAGSGRLDTQCF. CDR3 bases: TGCAGTGCTGGGTCGGGACGACTAGATACGCAGTGTTTT.

This chain links TRBV5-1 with TRBJ1-6; 8 nucleotides line up with TRBD1. Germline V CDR1 and CDR2: SGHRS, YFSETQ. Losses at the gene ends were 0 bases for V and 7 bases for J; bases not matched to a gene: 0. CDR3 size: 14 residues. The CDR3 is CASSLGDRNSPLHF. In DNA, the CDR3 is TGCGCCAGCAGCTTGGGGGACAGGAATTCACCCCTCCACTTT.

J is TRBJ1-2 and V is TRBV18; no clear D. The CDR3 is made up of 14 amino acids. Per germline, CDR1 KGHSH and CDR2 LQKENI. V was trimmed by 3 bases and J by 1 base, leaving 9 bases between them. The CDR3 region is CASSPREFNYGYTF. The CDR3 DNA sequence: TGTGCCAGCTCACCTCGGGAGTTTAACTATGGCTACACCTTC.

This clonotype was picked up a small number of times. The gene calls are TRBV12-3 or TRBV12-4 and TRBJ1-1, with D maybe TRBD1 (5 bases). V lost 4 bases, J lost 4 bases, and 10 bases lay in between. CDR3 length equals 13 residues. The CDR3 DNA follows: TGTGCCAGCAGTTCCCAGAGGGGCACTGAAGCTTTCTTT. It encodes CASSSQRGTEAFF.